This section outlines one T cell receptor beta chain sequence together with its context. TCRdb re-derived calls from the RT-PCR reads in MiXCR, one entry per CDR3 protein. The data contain around 790,000 distinct CDR3 sequences, 21% of them singletons. This sample was taken from a study of response to subunit inactivated influenza vaccine. Germline CDR1 and CDR2: DFQATT and SNEGSKA (reference sequence). The CDR3 loop spans 12 amino acids. V was pared by 3 bases and J by 6 bases, with 11 bases between. Source: PBMCs from blood, taken roughly 5 days after vaccination. The V call is TRBV20-1, the J call TRBJ2-5; D is perhaps TRBD2 (6 bases). The TCR sequence derives from a man aged 50 to 60 who received an inactivated influenza vaccine. This chain's CDR3 is CSARGTHQTQYF. For the CDR3, the DNA is TGCAGTGCTAGGGGGACTCACCAGACCCAGTACTTC.